The T cell receptor (beta chain) described here comes from a study of T cell repertoires in cytomegalovirus infection. Study context: Indications of both CMV infection and matching HLA type were provided by public TCR beta signatures. Findings and limits, study-wide: Carriage of CMV together with the relevant HLA was identifiable through cumulative public TCR beta family frequency. The ex vivo response was dominated by HLA-C-restricted CMV-specific TCR beta clonotypes.

This clonotype was observed a handful of times. Its antigen is as yet unknown. The CDR3 end shows no conserved phenylalanine or tryptophan, and so a read error is likely. One entry per CDR3 protein, called by TCRdb with MiXCR from the reads. Of around 490,000 distinct CDR3 sequences listed, less than 30% are singletons. Trimming left V 6 bases short and J 12 bases short, with 21 bases between. CDR3 length: 14 amino acids. Germline loops: CDR1 MNHEY, CDR2 SVGEGT. The sequencing input was PBMCs. This chain links TRBV6-2 or TRBV6-3 with TRBJ2-1; D perhaps matches TRBD1 (5 bases). This TCR was sampled from a human donor in good health (CMV status not recorded). Some clones in this sample may be carry-over from other donors' samples. The CDR3 bases are TGTGCCAGCAGATCCCCAGGGTTCGGTCCTCGGCAGTTCTCC. The encoded protein is CASRSPGFGPRQFS.